The sequence of this T cell receptor beta chain was determined in a study of blood T cells in healthy people across ages. Healthy Caucasian individuals from Russia aged about 6 to 90 served as donors. This CDR3 contains 16 residues. Trimming shortened V by 3 bases and J by 4 bases, and 17 bases separated the two germline ends. Germline V gives CDR1 LGHDT, CDR2 YNNKEL (reference sequence). The study, taken as a whole, reports: PBMCs that were unsorted prevented a conclusive naive versus antigen-experienced comparison.

Next came a second PCR, run for roughly 7 to 12 cycles, which used a sample-barcoded 5' primer along with a J-beta primer mix. In TCRdb, the 5' RACE reads were re-called with MiXCR into one record per CDR3 protein. The sample consists of approximately 1.5 million distinct CDR3 sequences, about 31% of them appearing once. As regards this clonotype: What it recognizes is unknown.

The origin of this receptor is a woman in her twenties or thirties in good health. The sample comprised blood. This chain connects TRBV3-1 to TRBJ2-3, with D maybe TRBD2 (6 bases). For the CDR3, the DNA is TGTGCCAGCAGCCATGTAAGCGGGTCGCCGTCAGATACGCAGTATTTT. It codes for CASSHVSGSPSDTQYF.